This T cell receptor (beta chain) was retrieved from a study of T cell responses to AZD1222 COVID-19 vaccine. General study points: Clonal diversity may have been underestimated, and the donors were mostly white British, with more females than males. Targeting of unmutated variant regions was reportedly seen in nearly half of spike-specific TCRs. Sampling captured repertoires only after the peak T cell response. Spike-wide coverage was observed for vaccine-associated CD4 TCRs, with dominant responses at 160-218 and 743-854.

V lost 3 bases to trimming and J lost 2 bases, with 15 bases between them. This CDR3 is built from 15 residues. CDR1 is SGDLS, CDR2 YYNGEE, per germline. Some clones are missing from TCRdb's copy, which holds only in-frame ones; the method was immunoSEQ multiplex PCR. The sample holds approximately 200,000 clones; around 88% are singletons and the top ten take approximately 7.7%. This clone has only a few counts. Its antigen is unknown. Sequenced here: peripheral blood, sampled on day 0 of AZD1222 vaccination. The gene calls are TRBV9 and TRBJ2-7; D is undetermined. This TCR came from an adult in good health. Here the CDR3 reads CASSDGFEETYEQYF. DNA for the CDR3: TGTGCCAGCAGCGACGGCTTCGAGGAAACCTACGAGCAGTACTTC.